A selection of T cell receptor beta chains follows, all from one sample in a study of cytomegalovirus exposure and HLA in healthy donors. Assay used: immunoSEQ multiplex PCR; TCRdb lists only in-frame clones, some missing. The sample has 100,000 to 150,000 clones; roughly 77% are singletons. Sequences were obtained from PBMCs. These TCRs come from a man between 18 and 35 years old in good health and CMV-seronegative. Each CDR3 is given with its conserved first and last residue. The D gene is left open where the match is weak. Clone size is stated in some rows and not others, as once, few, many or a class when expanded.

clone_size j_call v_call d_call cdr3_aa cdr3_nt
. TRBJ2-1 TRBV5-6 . CASSLGATYNEQFF TGTGCCAGCAGCTTGGGGGCCACCTACAATGAGCAGTTCTTC
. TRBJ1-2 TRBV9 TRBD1 CASSTSGETGGAYGYTF TGTGCCAGCAGCACCAGTGGCGAGACAGGGGGAGCCTATGGCTACACCTTC
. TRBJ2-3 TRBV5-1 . CASSRRGTDTQYF TGCGCCAGCAGCCGACGGGGCACAGATACGCAGTATTTT
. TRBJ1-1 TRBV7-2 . CASSFGGRTEAFF TGTGCCAGCAGCTTTGGAGGGAGGACTGAAGCTTTCTTT
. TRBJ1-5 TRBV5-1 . CASSLTGINQPQHF TGCGCCAGCAGCTTAACAGGGATCAATCAGCCCCAGCATTTT
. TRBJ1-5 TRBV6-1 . CASRSKRVGQPQHF TGTGCCAGCAGATCCAAGAGGGTAGGTCAGCCCCAGCATTTT
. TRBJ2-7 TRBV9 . CASRYNRRQYF TGTGCCAGCAGATACAACCGGAGGCAGTACTTC
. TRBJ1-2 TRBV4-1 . CASSQVGAGYGYTF TGCGCCAGCAGCCAAGTGGGGGCCGGCTATGGCTACACCTTC
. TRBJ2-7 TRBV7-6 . CASSLAGGVDGEQYF TGTGCCAGCAGCTTAGCGGGAGGAGTCGACGGTGAGCAGTACTTC
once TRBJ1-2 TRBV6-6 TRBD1 CASSLRPGQGTGYTF TGTGCCAGCAGTCTACGCCCGGGACAGGGTACGGGCTACACCTTC
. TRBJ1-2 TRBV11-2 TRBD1 CASSLGSGTGPYGYTF TGTGCCAGCAGCTTAGGGTCCGGGACAGGCCCCTATGGCTACACCTTC
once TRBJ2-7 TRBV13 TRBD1 CASSTGAGEQYF TGTGCCAGCAGTACAGGGGCCGGCGAGCAGTACTTC
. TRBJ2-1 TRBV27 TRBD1 CASSLYHRRDRGSYNEQFF TGTGCCAGCAGTTTATATCACCGTCGGGACAGGGGTTCCTACAATGAGCAGTTCTTC
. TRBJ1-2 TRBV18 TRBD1 CASSQDRDYGYTF TGTGCCAGCTCACAGGACAGGGACTATGGCTACACCTTC
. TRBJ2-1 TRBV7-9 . CASIAGINEQFF TGTGCCAGCATCGCAGGGATAAATGAGCAGTTCTTC
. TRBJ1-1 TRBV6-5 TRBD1 CASRLDRGNTEAFF TGTGCCAGCAGGCTAGACAGGGGAAACACTGAAGCTTTCTTT
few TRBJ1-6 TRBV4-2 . CASSQDRGQTNSPLHF TGTGCCAGCAGCCAAGATAGGGGACAAACGAATTCACCCCTCCACTTT
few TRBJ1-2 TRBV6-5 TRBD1 CASRSGTGGGYTF TGTGCCAGCAGATCCGGGACAGGGGGTGGCTACACCTTC
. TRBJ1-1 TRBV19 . CASTDGGINTEAFF TGTGCCAGTACCGATGGGGGCATAAACACTGAAGCTTTCTTT
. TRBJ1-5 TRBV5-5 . CASSLAGMGQPQHF TGTGCCAGCAGCTTGGCAGGGATGGGTCAGCCCCAGCATTTT
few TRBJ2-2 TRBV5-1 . CASSVTAAKAGELFF TGCGCCAGCAGCGTGACTGCAGCTAAGGCCGGGGAGCTGTTTTTT
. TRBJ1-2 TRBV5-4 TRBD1 CASSLRTGGYGYTF TGTGCCAGCAGCCTTCGGACAGGGGGCTATGGCTACACCTTC